The rows below give T cell receptor beta chains drawn from one sample of a study of cytomegalovirus exposure and HLA in healthy donors. Assay: immunoSEQ multiplex PCR; the TCRdb copy retains only in-frame clones and omits some. The table has roughly 80,000 clones, under 80% seen once; the top ten hold 6.9%. The sample comprised PBMCs. Receptor source: a woman in her 50s in good health and CMV-seropositive. Both conserved end residues are part of each CDR3. Each record gives: clone size, V gene, J gene, D gene, CDR3 protein, CDR3 DNA. A D gene is named only where the DNA matches it firmly. The size of a clone is reported for some rows only, either as once, few or many, or as a class for expanded clones.

size: few
V: TRBV13
J: TRBJ2-5
D: -
CDR3: CASSLNREETQYF
DNA: TGTGCCAGCAGCTTAAACCGGGAAGAGACCCAGTACTTC

size: -
V: TRBV7-2
J: TRBJ1-5
D: TRBD1
CDR3: CASSLGGTESNQPQHF
DNA: TGTGCCAGCAGCTTAGGGGGGACAGAGAGCAATCAGCCCCAGCATTTT

size: few
V: TRBV7-9
J: TRBJ1-1
D: -
CDR3: CASSGGSGTEAFF
DNA: TGTGCCAGCAGTGGGGGGTCAGGGACTGAAGCTTTCTTT

size: -
V: TRBV29-1
J: TRBJ1-1
D: -
CDR3: CSVEPRQYGKTEAFF
DNA: TGCAGCGTTGAACCCCGACAGTACGGTAAAACTGAAGCTTTCTTT

size: -
V: TRBV15
J: TRBJ1-2
D: -
CDR3: CATSTRDTYGYTF
DNA: TGTGCCACCAGCACCCGAGATACTTATGGCTACACCTTC

size: once
V: TRBV11-2
J: TRBJ1-2
D: TRBD1
CDR3: CASSDPTDRGQTNNYGYTF
DNA: TGTGCCAGCAGCGATCCCACGGACAGGGGTCAAACTAATAACTATGGCTACACCTTC

size: -
V: TRBV11-2
J: TRBJ2-1
D: -
CDR3: CASSFARNEQFF
DNA: TGTGCCAGCAGCTTCGCGCGCAATGAGCAGTTCTTC

size: -
V: TRBV5-4
J: TRBJ2-7
D: -
CDR3: CASSLDGNEQYF
DNA: TGTGCCAGCAGCTTGGACGGGAACGAGCAGTACTTC

size: -
V: TRBV7-9
J: TRBJ1-1
D: -
CDR3: CASSLLATEGDTEAFF
DNA: TGTGCCAGCAGCTTACTCGCGACCGAAGGGGACACTGAAGCTTTCTTT

size: -
V: TRBV10-3
J: TRBJ2-5
D: TRBD2
CDR3: CAISESIGGIKETQYF
DNA: TGTGCCATCAGTGAGTCGATCGGGGGGATTAAAGAGACCCAGTACTTC

size: few
V: TRBV21-1
J: TRBJ2-5
D: -
CDR3: CASSDHTGTSQETQYF
DNA: TGTGCCAGCAGCGACCACACCGGGACTAGTCAAGAGACCCAGTACTTC

size: once
V: TRBV19
J: TRBJ1-6
D: -
CDR3: CASSIATSGLHF
DNA: TGTGCCAGTAGTATAGCTACGAGTGGCCTCCACTTT

size: -
V: TRBV19
J: TRBJ1-2
D: TRBD1
CDR3: CASSPRTGENYGYTF
DNA: TGTGCCAGTAGTCCGAGGACAGGCGAGAACTATGGCTACACCTTC

size: -
V: TRBV5-1
J: TRBJ1-2
D: -
CDR3: CASRVESINYGYTF
DNA: TGCGCCAGCCGTGTAGAGTCGATTAACTATGGCTACACCTTC

size: -
V: TRBV2
J: TRBJ2-2
D: TRBD1
CDR3: CASRTRTGETGELFF
DNA: TGTGCCAGCAGGACCCGGACAGGGGAAACCGGGGAGCTGTTTTTT

size: few
V: TRBV5-1
J: TRBJ1-6
D: -
CDR3: CASSRRGGDSPLHF
DNA: TGCGCCAGCAGTCGGAGAGGCGGAGATTCACCCCTCCACTTT

size: -
V: TRBV10-3
J: TRBJ1-1
D: -
CDR3: CAISENSYTEAFF
DNA: TGTGCCATCAGTGAGAACTCCTACACTGAAGCTTTCTTT

size: -
V: TRBV19
J: TRBJ2-6
D: -
CDR3: CASNGFYSGANVLTF
DNA: TGTGCCAGTAATGGCTTTTACTCTGGGGCCAACGTCCTGACTTTC

size: -
V: TRBV6-5
J: TRBJ1-2
D: -
CDR3: CASSYFVRWSYYGYTF
DNA: TGTGCCAGCAGTTACTTTGTTCGTTGGAGTTACTATGGCTACACCTTC

size: -
V: TRBV7-9
J: TRBJ2-2
D: TRBD1
CDR3: CASSLDSPGGYTGELFF
DNA: TGTGCCAGCAGCTTAGATTCGCCAGGGGGCTACACCGGGGAGCTGTTTTTT

size: medium-sized
V: TRBV11-3
J: TRBJ1-1
D: -
CDR3: CASSPTAGWGNTEAFF
DNA: TGTGCCAGCAGCCCTACCGCGGGGTGGGGGAACACTGAAGCTTTCTTT

size: -
V: TRBV4-1
J: TRBJ2-3
D: -
CDR3: CASSQGTRQYF
DNA: TGCGCCAGCAGCCAAGGGACACGGCAGTATTTT

size: -
V: TRBV2
J: TRBJ2-3
D: TRBD2
CDR3: CASTQLAGGDTQYF
DNA: TGTGCCAGCACTCAACTAGCGGGGGGCGATACGCAGTATTTT

size: -
V: TRBV9
J: TRBJ2-4
D: TRBD2
CDR3: CASSGASGGAWNIQYF
DNA: TGTGCCAGCAGCGGGGCTAGCGGGGGGGCCTGGAACATTCAGTACTTC

size: -
V: TRBV18
J: TRBJ2-3
D: TRBD2
CDR3: CASSPQSGGVIDTQYF
DNA: TGTGCCAGCTCACCCCAGTCCGGGGGGGTGATTGATACGCAGTATTTT

size: few
V: TRBV7-8
J: TRBJ2-1
D: TRBD2
CDR3: CASSPRTSGEYNEQFF
DNA: TGTGCCAGCAGCCCCCGAACTAGCGGGGAGTACAATGAGCAGTTCTTC

size: few
V: TRBV10-2
J: TRBJ2-7
D: TRBD2
CDR3: CASSATTSGGASPYEQYF
DNA: TGCGCCAGCAGTGCAACGACTAGCGGGGGGGCTAGCCCCTACGAGCAGTACTTC

size: -
V: TRBV5-5
J: TRBJ1-3
D: -
CDR3: CASSLDRVEGNTIYF
DNA: TGTGCCAGCAGCTTGGACAGGGTAGAAGGAAACACCATATATTTT

size: -
V: TRBV7-9
J: TRBJ2-7
D: -
CDR3: CASSSLPRGISYEQYF
DNA: TGTGCCAGCAGCTCCTTGCCCAGGGGTATCTCCTACGAGCAGTACTTC

size: few
V: TRBV10-1
J: TRBJ1-1
D: -
CDR3: CASSEYRSVLMNTEAFF
DNA: TGCGCCAGCAGTGAGTATCGGTCGGTACTCATGAACACTGAAGCTTTCTTT

size: few
V: TRBV2
J: TRBJ1-1
D: TRBD1
CDR3: CASRKGALGTEAFF
DNA: TGTGCCAGTAGGAAGGGGGCGCTGGGCACTGAAGCTTTCTTT

size: -
V: TRBV25-1
J: TRBJ1-2
D: TRBD1
CDR3: CASSGRDRIYGYTF
DNA: TGTGCCAGCAGTGGACGGGACAGGATTTATGGCTACACCTTC

size: -
V: TRBV13
J: TRBJ1-6
D: TRBD1
CDR3: CASSRTGGRVINSPLHF
DNA: TGTGCCAGCAGCAGGACAGGGGGCCGCGTTATCAATTCACCCCTCCACTTT

size: -
V: TRBV30
J: TRBJ1-3
D: TRBD1
CDR3: CAWGTDSGNTIYF
DNA: TGTGCCTGGGGGACAGACTCTGGAAACACCATATATTTT

size: -
V: TRBV9
J: TRBJ2-3
D: -
CDR3: CASSVGPIFYTDTQYF
DNA: TGTGCCAGCAGCGTAGGTCCTATTTTTTACACAGATACGCAGTATTTT

size: once
V: TRBV7-2
J: TRBJ2-7
D: -
CDR3: CASSGPTGEQYF
DNA: TGTGCCAGCAGCGGGCCGACAGGAGAGCAGTACTTC

size: -
V: TRBV6-6
J: TRBJ1-4
D: -
CDR3: CASSGLGGEKLFF
DNA: TGTGCCAGCAGCGGACTGGGGGGGGAAAAACTGTTTTTT

size: -
V: TRBV19
J: TRBJ1-6
D: -
CDR3: CASARGHRQNSPLHF
DNA: TGTGCCAGTGCCAGGGGACACCGACAAAATTCACCCCTCCACTTT

size: -
V: TRBV5-1
J: TRBJ2-1
D: TRBD1
CDR3: CASSTGQGNVNEQFF
DNA: TGCGCCAGCAGCACAGGACAGGGTAACGTCAATGAGCAGTTCTTC

size: -
V: TRBV6-4
J: TRBJ2-7
D: TRBD1
CDR3: CASSLEGQGAYEQYF
DNA: TGTGCCAGCAGTCTTGAGGGACAGGGGGCCTACGAGCAGTACTTC

size: -
V: TRBV5-1
J: TRBJ1-2
D: TRBD1
CDR3: CASSPRGQFDYGYTF
DNA: TGCGCCAGCAGCCCAAGGGGACAGTTCGACTATGGCTACACCTTC

size: -
V: TRBV6-5
J: TRBJ1-3
D: -
CDR3: CASSRSGNTIYF
DNA: TGTGCCAGCAGTCGTTCTGGAAACACCATATATTTT

size: few
V: TRBV10-3
J: TRBJ2-2
D: TRBD2
CDR3: CAISPTSLGGELFF
DNA: TGTGCCATCAGCCCGACTAGCCTTGGCGGGGAGCTGTTTTTT

size: -
V: TRBV5-1
J: TRBJ2-5
D: -
CDR3: CASSLANWYRELETQYF
DNA: TGCGCCAGCAGCTTGGCCAACTGGTACAGGGAATTAGAGACCCAGTACTTC

size: few
V: TRBV30
J: TRBJ2-1
D: -
CDR3: CAWSWGDSYNEQFF
DNA: TGTGCCTGGAGTTGGGGGGACAGTTACAATGAGCAGTTCTTC

size: -
V: TRBV7-9
J: TRBJ1-1
D: TRBD1
CDR3: CASGWTGGVNTEAFF
DNA: TGTGCCAGCGGCTGGACAGGGGGGGTGAACACTGAAGCTTTCTTT

size: -
V: TRBV11-2
J: TRBJ2-3
D: TRBD1
CDR3: CASSPRTGSSDTQYF
DNA: TGTGCCAGCAGCCCCAGGACAGGGAGCTCGGATACGCAGTATTTT

size: -
V: TRBV7-9
J: TRBJ2-2
D: TRBD1
CDR3: CSSSLPWTGAPSGELFF
DNA: TGTTCCAGCAGCTTACCGTGGACAGGGGCCCCCTCCGGGGAGCTGTTTTTT

size: few
V: TRBV9
J: TRBJ2-2
D: -
CDR3: CASSVTSTTANTGELFF
DNA: TGTGCCAGCAGCGTAACTTCCACGACAGCGAACACCGGGGAGCTGTTTTTT

size: -
V: TRBV5-1
J: TRBJ2-7
D: -
CDR3: CASSLAIGASSYEQYF
DNA: TGCGCCAGCAGCTTGGCCATAGGGGCTAGCTCCTACGAGCAGTACTTC

size: -
V: TRBV23-1
J: TRBJ1-1
D: TRBD1
CDR3: CASTPDRANTEAFF
DNA: TGCGCCAGCACTCCGGACAGGGCGAACACTGAAGCTTTCTTT

size: -
V: TRBV6-1
J: TRBJ2-1
D: -
CDR3: CASPRDTTYNEQFF
DNA: TGTGCCAGCCCCCGGGACACCACCTACAATGAGCAGTTCTTC

size: -
V: TRBV5-6
J: TRBJ1-2
D: -
CDR3: CASSLGGDNGYTF
DNA: TGTGCCAGCAGCTTGGGAGGGGACAATGGCTACACCTTC

size: -
V: TRBV4-1
J: TRBJ1-1
D: TRBD1
CDR3: CASSQATGSNTEAFF
DNA: TGCGCCAGCAGCCAAGCGACAGGGTCAAACACTGAAGCTTTCTTT

size: few
V: TRBV2
J: TRBJ2-5
D: -
CDR3: CASSASHLTRQRETQYF
DNA: TGTGCCAGCAGTGCAAGCCATCTGACCCGACAGAGGGAGACCCAGTACTTC